These 14 T cell receptor beta chains were all obtained from the same sample, sequenced in a study of CD8 T cells in ankylosing spondylitis. Study-wide points: For ankylosing spondylitis blood, a TCR beta motif of eight or nine highly homologous variants appeared characteristic.

Antigens for these TCRs are unknown. MiXCR, applied by TCRdb to the 5' RACE reads, yields one record per CDR3 protein. The data show roughly 440,000 distinct CDR3 sequences, 17% seen once. Sequenced input: blood, either unsorted or a sorted T cell fraction (not recorded which). These receptors all come from a male donor with ankylosing spondylitis.

This clonotype was seen at least ten times. The chain uses TRBV4-3 and TRBJ1-3; perhaps TRBD1 as D (6 bases). This CDR3 spans 16 amino acids. The V end was cut by 3 bases, the J end by 0 bases, with 12 bases between. The germline V gene encodes CDR1 LGHNA and CDR2 YSLEER. The CDR3 region is CASSQRGGSSGNTIYF. The CDR3 DNA sequence: TGCGCCAGCAGCCAGAGGGGGGGTTCCTCTGGAAACACCATATATTTT.

This clonotype was recorded at least ten times. V and J are TRBV12-3 or TRBV12-4 and TRBJ1-2; D gene unclear. Trimming left V 3 bases short and J 7 bases short, with 12 bases between. This CDR3 has 13 amino acids. The CDR3 loop reads CASSFLGWSGYTF. As DNA, the CDR3 is TGTGCCAGCAGTTTCCTCGGCTGGTCTGGCTACACCTTC.

Only a few counts were recorded for this clonotype. This rearrangement joins TRBV18 to TRBJ2-1; 8 bases fit TRBD2. The CDR3 covers 15 residues. Germline CDR1 is KGHSH and CDR2 is LQKENI. Trimming at V came to 3 bases and at J to 1 base, leaving 2 bases not matched to a gene. Here the CDR3 reads CASSPGLESYNEQFF. CDR3 nucleotide sequence: TGTGCCAGCTCACCGGGACTAGAGTCCTACAATGAGCAGTTCTTC.

V is TRBV2 and J is TRBJ2-5; 8 bases are shared with TRBD1. The CDR3 length is 15 residues. The V and J ends lost 6 bases and 4 bases, in that order; junction bases with no gene match: 10. Germline loops: CDR1 SNHLY, CDR2 FYNNEI. The CDR3 nucleotides read TGTGCCAGCAGCGGACAGGGCCGCACCGGAGAGACCCAGTACTTC. It specifies CASSGQGRTGETQYF.

This clonotype was seen more than once but under ten times. The rearrangement joins TRBV4-1 to TRBJ1-1; 8 bases are a match to TRBD1. The trim removed 2 bases at V and 3 bases at J, leaving 5 bases unmatched. Germline CDR1 is MGHRA and CDR2 is YSYEKL. The CDR3 sequence is 15 residues long. The CDR3 sequence is CASSQPDRDDTEAFF. In DNA form, the CDR3 reads TGCGCCAGCAGCCAACCGGACAGGGATGACACTGAAGCTTTCTTT.

The chain recombines TRBV11-2 with TRBJ1-1, with D possibly matching TRBD1 (6 bases). In germline, CDR1 is SGHAT, CDR2 FQNNGV. Trimming cost V 5 bases and J 10 bases, with 14 bases left between them. The CDR3 totals 12 residues. CDR3 residues: CASSPQGYGAFF. The CDR3 DNA sequence: TGTGCCAGCAGCCCCCAGGGGTACGGAGCTTTCTTT. Together with reference TRBV11-2 and TRBJ1-1, the CDR3 gives the full variable domain: EAGVAQSPRYKIIEKRQSVAFWCNPISGHATLYWYQQILGQGPKLLIQFQNNGVVDDSQLPKDRFSAERLKGVDSTLKIQPAKLEDSAVYLCASSPQGYGAFFGQGTRLTVV.

V is TRBV7-2 and J is TRBJ1-3, with D possibly TRBD1 on 6 matching bases. The CDR3 runs to 15 residues. Germline CDR1 reads SGHTA; CDR2 reads FQGNSA. The ends were cut back, 6 bases at V and 1 base at J, with 13 bases in the middle. DNA for the CDR3: TGTGCCAGCAGTCCCAGAACAGGGTCTGGAAACACCATATATTTT. It is translated as CASSPRTGSGNTIYF.

This clonotype was seen only a few times. The CDR3 protein is CASSQDIRNEQFF. The CDR3 DNA follows: TGTGCCAGCAGCCAGGACATCCGCAATGAGCAGTTCTTC. This chain connects TRBV4-2 to TRBJ2-1; TRBD1 is a possible D gene (5 bases). The CDR3 is 13 amino acids. V gave up 3 bases and J gave up 6 bases, with 9 bases separating them. Looked up from germline, CDR1 is LGHNA and CDR2 is YNFKEQ.

The CDR3 loop is CSARASADYGYTF. The CDR3 DNA follows: TGCAGTGCTAGGGCCAGCGCAGACTATGGCTACACCTTC. V and J are TRBV20-1 and TRBJ1-2; no firm D call. The V gene lost 3 bases and the J gene lost 3 bases, with 11 bases spanning the gap. From germline, CDR1 is DFQATT and CDR2 SNEGSKA (reference sequence). The CDR3 contains 13 residues.

This clonotype has just one count. The rearrangement links TRBV20-1 to TRBJ2-5, with TRBD2 as a possible D gene (6 bases). V was pared by 0 bases and J by 4 bases, with 15 bases between. Germline V CDR1 and CDR2: DFQATT, SNEGSKA (reference sequence). This CDR3 is built from 15 residues. The CDR3 loop reads CSARDGRTTGETQYF. CDR3 DNA: TGCAGTGCTAGAGATGGTCGGACTACCGGAGAGACCCAGTACTTC.

This clonotype turned up a few times. The V and J genes are TRBV20-1 and TRBJ2-5; 8 positions match TRBD2. Trimming removed 0 bases from V and 4 bases from J; junction bases left unmatched: 7. Per germline, CDR1 DFQATT and CDR2 SNEGSKA (reference sequence). The CDR3 loop spans 15 amino acids. The CDR3 sequence is CSARDYPGGPETQYF. The CDR3 DNA follows: TGCAGTGCTAGAGATTACCCGGGGGGGCCAGAGACCCAGTACTTC.

This clonotype was found a few times. The chain uses TRBV11-2 and TRBJ2-3, with a weak D call TRBD2 (6 bases). V gave up 1 base and J gave up 2 bases, with 19 bases separating them. The CDR3 runs to 18 residues. Germline V gene sequence: CDR1 SGHAT, CDR2 FQNNGV. CDR3 region: CASSLVARQRASTDTQYF. The DNA of the CDR3 is TGTGCCAGCAGCTTAGTGGCCCGACAGCGGGCCTCCACAGATACGCAGTATTTT.

Only a few counts were recorded for this clonotype. The chain joins TRBV5-6 to TRBJ2-7, with 7 bases fitting TRBD1. V was pared by 0 bases and J by 5 bases, with 11 bases of the junction left unmatched. The CDR3 is 16 residues long. Germline values: CDR1 SGHDT, CDR2 YYEEEE. In DNA, the CDR3 is TGTGCCAGCAGCTTGGTGTTTGCGACAGGGAACGACGAGCAGTACTTC. Translated: CASSLVFATGNDEQYF.

The CDR3 loop reads CASSPPGQGADTQYF. The CDR3 DNA reads as TGCGCCAGCAGCCCCCCGGGACAGGGGGCAGATACGCAGTATTTT. V gene TRBV4-1 combines with J gene TRBJ2-3, with 11 positions matching TRBD1. The CDR3 is made up of 15 amino acids. Looked up from germline, CDR1 is MGHRA and CDR2 is YSYEKL. With 4 bases clipped from V and 4 bases from J, the junction kept 4 bases outside the gene matches.